This T cell receptor (beta chain) was captured by sequencing in a study of cytomegalovirus exposure and HLA in healthy donors. Libraries were prepared by immunoSEQ multiplex PCR; TCRdb keeps only in-frame clonotypes and omits some of them. The data show around 70,000 clones, with about 90% seen just once and about 3% held by the top ten. Germline V gene sequence: CDR1 MNHEY, CDR2 SMNVEV (reference sequence). The CDR3 is made up of 17 amino acids. J gave up 6 bases and V 5 bases, and 16 bases lay outside the gene matches. The receptor comes from a man between 18 and 35 years old in good health and CMV-seronegative. The chain uses TRBV27 and TRBJ2-1; 7 nucleotides line up with TRBD2. The sequencing sample was made of PBMCs. The CDR3, as DNA: TGTGCCAGCAGTCCCCGGGGAGGACTCTCGGGGGGCAATGAGCAGTTCTTC. This translates into CASSPRGGLSGGNEQFF.